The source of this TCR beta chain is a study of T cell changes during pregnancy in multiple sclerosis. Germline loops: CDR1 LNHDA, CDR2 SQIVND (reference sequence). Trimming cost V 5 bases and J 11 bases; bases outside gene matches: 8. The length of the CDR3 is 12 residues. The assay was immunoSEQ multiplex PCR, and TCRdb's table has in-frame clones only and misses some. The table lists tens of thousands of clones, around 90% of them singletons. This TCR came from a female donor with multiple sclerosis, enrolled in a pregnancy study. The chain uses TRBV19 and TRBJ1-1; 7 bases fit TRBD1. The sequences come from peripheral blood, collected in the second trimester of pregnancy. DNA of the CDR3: TGTGCCAGTAGTGCACAGGGGAAGGGGGCTTTCTTT. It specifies CASSAQGKGAFF.